Many counts were recorded for the clone carrying this T cell receptor beta chain. An end of the junction does not agree with germline; a read error may underlie this. Germline CDR1 and CDR2: SEHNR and FQNEAQ (reference sequence). The CDR3 loop spans 13 amino acids. cDNA prepared by RNA extraction and subsequent reverse transcription served as the template for sequencing. Data came from immunoSEQ multiplex PCR; TCRdb stores just in-frame clones and leaves some out. Counted here are approximately 110,000 clones, roughly three fifths occurring once; the ten biggest clones make up approximately 12%. Treatment reported: oral pan-JAK inhibitor, 5-10 mg twice daily. These data are taken from a study of CD8+ T cells in alopecia areata.

This sequence was found in a human donor with alopecia areata. The source was CD8+ T cells sorted from blood, collected at week 24, from a patient treated with tofacitinib. V and J are TRBV7-9 and TRBJ1-2; the D gene is possibly TRBD1 (5 bases). The CDR3 sequence: CASSLVGTYLLGF. The DNA of the CDR3 is TGTGCCAGCAGCTTAGTGGGGACTTACCTTCTGGGTTTC.